Below are 21 T cell receptor beta chains sequenced from a single sample in a study of blood T cell repertoires in COVID-19. Only in-frame clones appear in the TCRdb table, and some are missing; sequencing was by immunoSEQ multiplex PCR. The sample records about 240,000 clones, 70% to 85% being singletons. Sequencing was done on a sample of peripheral blood. These TCRs come from a woman aged 80 or older with acute or convalescent COVID-19.

V gene TRBV27 combines with J gene TRBJ2-6, with 10 nucleotides matching TRBD1. CDR3 length: 18 amino acids. The junction had 13 bases not matched to a gene; V was cut back by 8 bases and J by 3 bases. Germline V gives CDR1 MNHEY, CDR2 SMNVEV (reference sequence). CDR3 sequence: CASGPLGTGENGANVLTF. The CDR3 DNA sequence: TGTGCCAGCGGCCCCCTGGGGACAGGGGAAAATGGGGCCAACGTCCTGACTTTC. The full variable domain, with the rest looked up from reference TRBV27 and TRBJ2-6, is EAQVTQNPRYLITVTGKKLTVTCSQNMNHEYMSWYRQDPGLGLRQIYYSMNVEVTDKGDVPEGYKVSRKEKRNFPLILESPSPNQTSLYFCASGPLGTGENGANVLTFGAGSRLTVL.

This clone was observed a few times. The CDR3 region is CASSPGTGSWGYTF. The CDR3 nucleotides are TGTGCCAGCAGTCCCGGGACAGGGTCCTGGGGCTACACCTTC. V gene TRBV5-4 combines with J gene TRBJ1-2; 9 bases are a match to TRBD1. Germline lookup yields CDR1 SGHNT and CDR2 YYREEE (reference sequence). The CDR3 covers 14 residues. J was trimmed by 8 bases and V by 5 bases; bases with no gene match: 10.

The V and J genes are TRBV20-1 and TRBJ1-2, with D hard to call. The V gene's germline CDR1 is DFQATT and CDR2 SNEGSKA (reference sequence). V was pared by 5 bases and J by 4 bases, with 8 bases between. The CDR3 loop spans 11 amino acids. CDR3 bases: TGCAGTGCTCACAGAGTCTATGGCTACACCTTC. This translates into CSAHRVYGYTF.

The chain has TRBV10-1 and TRBJ2-3; 11 bases map to TRBD1. CDR1 and CDR2 (germline): WNHNN, SYGVQD (reference sequence). The CDR3 is 23 amino acids. The junction had 24 bases not matched to a gene; V was cut back by 4 bases and J by 0 bases. The CDR3 sequence is CASSGQGQGGAGEHKTSTDTQYF. CDR3 nucleotide sequence: TGCGCCAGCAGTGGACAGGGACAGGGGGGAGCGGGGGAGCATAAAACAAGCACAGATACGCAGTATTTT.

The count of this clone is one. CDR3 nucleotide sequence: TGTGCCAGTAGTATAGCAGGCAGGGTGCCCCCCGATACGCAGTATTTT. Protein: CASSIAGRVPPDTQYF. The gene calls are TRBV19 and TRBJ2-3; a possible D gene is TRBD1 (5 bases). CDR1 and CDR2 from the germline V gene are LNHDA and SQIVND (reference sequence). The V gene lost 1 base and the J gene lost 6 bases, with 17 bases spanning the gap. CDR3 length equals 16 residues.

The chain carries TRBV28 and TRBJ1-1, with D possibly being TRBD1 (6 bases). This CDR3 has 14 residues. Germline V gene lookup returns CDR1 MDHEN and CDR2 SYDVKM. The germline V and J ends were trimmed by 6 bases and 4 bases, with 15 bases remaining between them. CDR3 sequence: CASSRIQGVTEAFF. In nucleotides, the CDR3 is TGTGCCAGCAGCCGAATACAGGGAGTCACTGAAGCTTTCTTT.

The chain recombines TRBV11-3 with TRBJ2-3, with 10 bases matching TRBD2. With 5 bases clipped from V and 5 bases from J, the junction kept 7 bases outside the gene matches. Germline assignment: CDR1 SGHNT and CDR2 YENEEA. The CDR3 length is 15 residues. The CDR3 spells CASSASGGAGDTQYF. In DNA, the CDR3 is TGTGCCAGCAGCGCCAGCGGGGGGGCCGGAGATACGCAGTATTTT.

This clone was picked up one time. V usage is TRBV18 and J usage is TRBJ2-7; D gene ambiguous. Germline assignment: CDR1 KGHSH and CDR2 LQKENI. V was trimmed by 3 bases and J by 4 bases, leaving 19 bases between them. This CDR3 is 16 amino acids long. The CDR3: CASSPRGGETEYEQYF. CDR3 nucleotides: TGTGCCAGCTCACCGCGAGGTGGCGAAACTGAATACGAGCAGTACTTC.

CDR3 coding DNA: TGCGCCAGCAGCTTGCCTAGCGGGGGGGCATCAGATACGCAGTATTTT. The encoded protein is CASSLPSGGASDTQYF. The genes are TRBV5-1 and TRBJ2-3, with 12 bases that match TRBD2. Germline V gene sequence: CDR1 SGHRS, CDR2 YFSETQ. V was pared by 1 base and J by 4 bases, with 4 bases of the junction left unmatched. The CDR3 is made up of 16 amino acids.

This clone was observed once. This chain links TRBV20-1 with TRBJ2-1, with a weak D call TRBD1 (6 bases). Trimming stripped 6 bases from V and 9 bases from J, with 9 bases between. CDR1 DFQATT and CDR2 SNEGSKA come from the germline V gene (reference sequence). The CDR3 totals 10 residues. The CDR3 nucleotides read TGCAGTGCCACAGGGACTGAGCAGTTCTTC. Its translation is CSATGTEQFF.

The chain uses TRBV18 and TRBJ1-6; 7 nucleotides match TRBD1. J gave up 8 bases and V 6 bases, and 10 bases lay outside the gene matches. There are 15 residues in the CDR3. The germline V gene has CDR1 KGHSH and CDR2 LQKENI. The CDR3 nucleotides are TGTGCCAGCTCGCACACGTCAGGGGGTTATTCACCCCTCCACTTT. Protein: CASSHTSGGYSPLHF.

The chain has TRBV5-4 and TRBJ2-2, with 9 bases fitting TRBD1. The CDR3 length is 14 residues. V shed 7 bases and J 7 bases; nucleotides not matched to a gene: 8. CDR1 SGHNT and CDR2 YYREEE come from the germline V gene (reference sequence). CDR3 DNA sequence: TGTGCCAGCGCTGGGACAGGGAACGACGGGGAGCTGTTTTTT. Encoded protein: CASAGTGNDGELFF.

Written as DNA, the CDR3 is TGTGCCAGCTCACCGGGACAGGGTTCAGGTGGCTACACCTTC. The encoded protein is CASSPGQGSGGYTF. The gene calls are TRBV18 and TRBJ1-2; 9 positions agree with TRBD1. V lost 3 bases and J lost 7; bases outside the gene matches: 6. Per germline, CDR1 KGHSH and CDR2 LQKENI. This CDR3 is built from 14 residues.

This clone was detected only once. The CDR3 DNA reads TGTGCCAGCTCACCACAACCGGGGGGGGAGAATGAGCAGTTCTTC. This gives the protein CASSPQPGGENEQFF. This rearrangement joins TRBV18 to TRBJ2-1; 8 bases map to TRBD2. J gave up 7 bases and V 1 base, and 6 bases lay outside the gene matches. Germline CDR1 and CDR2: KGHSH and LQKENI. CDR3 length equals 15 residues. Supplemented by reference TRBV18 and TRBJ2-1, the full variable domain reads NAGVMQNPRHLVRRRGQEARLRCSPMKGHSHVYWYRQLPEEGLKFMVYLQKENIIDESGMPKERFSAEFPKEGPSILRIQQVVRGDSAAYFCASSPQPGGENEQFFGPGTRLTVL.

This sequence joins TRBV7-9 and TRBJ2-5; TRBD1 matches 11 bases. V trimming: 5 bases; J trimming: 2 bases; junction bases outside the gene matches: 4. The V gene's germline CDR1 is SEHNR and CDR2 FQNEAQ (reference sequence). There are 15 residues in the CDR3. CDR3 protein: CASSTGDRGQETQYF. CDR3 DNA: TGTGCCAGCAGCACAGGGGACAGGGGGCAAGAGACCCAGTACTTC.

This rearrangement joins TRBV19 to TRBJ1-3; tentatively, D is TRBD1 (6 bases). The CDR3 length is 13 residues. The V end lost 10 bases, the J end lost 4 bases, and 14 bases lay between the germline ends. Germline assignment: CDR1 LNHDA and CDR2 SQIVND (reference sequence). The CDR3 protein is CATDQGYGNTIYF. CDR3 sequence (DNA): TGTGCCACAGATCAGGGGTACGGAAACACCATATATTTT.

This clone occurred a few times. The chain employs TRBV19 and TRBJ1-1, with TRBD1 matching 9 bases. V shed 3 bases and J 1 base; nucleotides not matched to a gene: 3. There are 15 residues in the CDR3. CDR1 is LNHDA and CDR2 is SQIVND in the germline V gene (reference sequence). Here the CDR3 reads CASSIGTGTNTEAFF. The DNA of the CDR3 is TGTGCCAGTAGTATTGGGACAGGGACGAACACTGAAGCTTTCTTT.

This clone was seen ten or more times. The CDR3 reads CATRGRVYEQYF. CDR3 DNA: TGTGCCACGAGGGGGCGCGTCTACGAGCAGTACTTC. The chain joins TRBV11-2 to TRBJ2-7; 7 bases align to TRBD1. Germline V lookup: CDR1 SGHAT, CDR2 FQNNGV. V trimming: 10 bases; J trimming: 3 bases; junction bases outside the gene matches: 6. The CDR3 loop spans 12 amino acids. The full variable domain, completed using reference TRBV11-2 and TRBJ2-7, is EAGVAQSPRYKIIEKRQSVAFWCNPISGHATLYWYQQILGQGPKLLIQFQNNGVVDDSQLPKDRFSAERLKGVDSTLKIQPAKLEDSAVYLCATRGRVYEQYFGPGTRLTVT.

This clone appeared a few times. V and J are TRBV5-1 and TRBJ1-5; no clear D gene. V shed 2 bases and J shed 6 bases, with 18 bases lying between them. The CDR3 runs 16 residues. CDR1 is SGHRS and CDR2 is YFSETQ in the germline V gene. The CDR3: CASSFCREIQCQPQHF. CDR3 bases: TGCGCCAGCAGCTTCTGCCGGGAAATTCAATGTCAGCCCCAGCATTTT.

The genes are TRBV13 and TRBJ2-3; the D gene is possibly TRBD1 (6 bases). The CDR3 runs to 15 residues. V lost 1 base and J 3 bases, leaving 11 bases between the germline ends. Germline lookup yields CDR1 PRHDT and CDR2 FYEKMQ (reference sequence). This CDR3 is CASSLDQGRTDTQYF. CDR3 DNA: TGTGCCAGCAGCTTAGACCAGGGGCGGACAGATACGCAGTATTTT.

This clone occurred once. V gene TRBV29-1 combines with J gene TRBJ1-2; 7 bases line up with TRBD1. The CDR3 loop spans 14 amino acids. Per germline, CDR1 SQVTM and CDR2 ANQGSEA. Trimming at V came to 0 bases and at J to 3 bases, leaving 4 bases not matched to a gene. The CDR3 loop reads CSVEDPGTDYGYTF. CDR3 in DNA: TGCAGCGTTGAAGATCCCGGGACAGACTATGGCTACACCTTC.